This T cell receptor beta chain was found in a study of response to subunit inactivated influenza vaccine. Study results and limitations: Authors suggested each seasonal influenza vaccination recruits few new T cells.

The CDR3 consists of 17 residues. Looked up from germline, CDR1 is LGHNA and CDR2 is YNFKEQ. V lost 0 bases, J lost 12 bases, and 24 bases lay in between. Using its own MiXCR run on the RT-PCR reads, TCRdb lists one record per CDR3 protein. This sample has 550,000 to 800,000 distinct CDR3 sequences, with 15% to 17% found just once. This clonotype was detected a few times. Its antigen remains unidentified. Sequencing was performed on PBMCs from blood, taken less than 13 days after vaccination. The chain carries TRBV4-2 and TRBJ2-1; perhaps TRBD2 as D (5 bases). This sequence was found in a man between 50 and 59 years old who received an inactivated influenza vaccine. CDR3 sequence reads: CASSQDQGGSGYIGQFF. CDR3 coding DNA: TGTGCCAGCAGCCAAGATCAAGGCGGCAGCGGTTACATCGGGCAGTTCTTC.